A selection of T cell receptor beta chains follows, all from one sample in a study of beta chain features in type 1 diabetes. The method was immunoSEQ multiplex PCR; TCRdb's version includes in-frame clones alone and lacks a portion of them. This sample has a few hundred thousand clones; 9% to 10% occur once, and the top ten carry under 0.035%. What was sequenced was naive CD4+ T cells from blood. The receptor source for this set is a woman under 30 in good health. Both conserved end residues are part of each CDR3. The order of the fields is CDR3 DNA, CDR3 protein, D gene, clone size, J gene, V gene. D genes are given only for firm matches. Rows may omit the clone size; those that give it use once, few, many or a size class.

DNA: TGCGCCAGCAGCTTGCGAGGGATCCCCTACGAGCAGTACTTC
CDR3: CASSLRGIPYEQYF
D: NA
size: few
J: TRBJ2-7
V: TRBV5-1

DNA: TGTGCCAGTAGTAGCACAGGAGTTAACACTGAAGCTTTCTTT
CDR3: CASSSTGVNTEAFF
D: NA
size: few
J: TRBJ1-1
V: TRBV19

DNA: TGTGCCAGCAGCCAACCGGGGGGCCAGGGCAATCAGCCCCAGCATTTT
CDR3: CASSQPGGQGNQPQHF
D: NA
size: NA
J: TRBJ1-5
V: TRBV2

DNA: TGTGCCTGTGGACAGATGAACACTGAAGCTTTCTTT
CDR3: CACGQMNTEAFF
D: NA
size: NA
J: TRBJ1-1
V: TRBV30

DNA: TGTGCCTGGAGTCTCCTTACTAGCGGGAGGACTAGTCGCGAGACCCAGTACTTC
CDR3: CAWSLLTSGRTSRETQYF
D: TRBD2
size: few
J: TRBJ2-5
V: TRBV30

DNA: TGTGCCAGCAGGGCCAGACAGGACACTGAAGCTTTCTTT
CDR3: CASRARQDTEAFF
D: NA
size: NA
J: TRBJ1-1
V: TRBV6-5

DNA: TGTGCCATCAGTGAGTCCGGGGGGATGCGCGGCGACACTGAAGCTTTCTTT
CDR3: CAISESGGMRGDTEAFF
D: NA
size: few
J: TRBJ1-1
V: TRBV10-3

DNA: TGTGCCATTGGCGGGGGGTCCTACAATGAGCAGTTCTTC
CDR3: CAIGGGSYNEQFF
D: TRBD2
size: NA
J: TRBJ2-1
V: TRBV10-3

DNA: TGTGCCAGCAGCCCCAGCTATAATTCACCCCTCCACTTT
CDR3: CASSPSYNSPLHF
D: NA
size: NA
J: TRBJ1-6
V: TRBV2

DNA: TGCAGCGCCCGAGGCGATATGAACACTGAAGCTTTCTTT
CDR3: CSARGDMNTEAFF
D: NA
size: many
J: TRBJ1-1
V: TRBV29-1

DNA: TGCGCCAGCAGCCAAGACCCCGGAGGTATCTACACAGATACGCAGTATTTT
CDR3: CASSQDPGGIYTDTQYF
D: NA
size: many
J: TRBJ2-3
V: TRBV4-1

DNA: TGCGCCAGCAGCTTGGTAAGGGGTAATGAGCAGTTCTTC
CDR3: CASSLVRGNEQFF
D: NA
size: NA
J: TRBJ2-1
V: TRBV5-1

DNA: TGTGCCAGCAGCTTAGACAGGGGGAATGAGCAGTTCTTC
CDR3: CASSLDRGNEQFF
D: TRBD1
size: NA
J: TRBJ2-1
V: TRBV7-8

DNA: TGTGCCAGCAGTTACTCCGGGATCTACACTGAAGCTTTCTTT
CDR3: CASSYSGIYTEAFF
D: NA
size: NA
J: TRBJ1-1
V: TRBV6-5

DNA: TGTGCCAGCAGTTACTCGAAATTACTAGGGGAGCAGTTCTTC
CDR3: CASSYSKLLGEQFF
D: NA
size: NA
J: TRBJ2-1
V: TRBV6-5

DNA: TGTGCCAGCAGCCCCGCCGGGACCTACGAGCAGTACTTC
CDR3: CASSPAGTYEQYF
D: NA
size: many
J: TRBJ2-7
V: TRBV5-4

DNA: TGTGCCAGCAGCTTCGAGGGAAAACTGTTTTTT
CDR3: CASSFEGKLFF
D: NA
size: many
J: TRBJ1-4
V: TRBV13

DNA: TGCGCCAGCAGCGTCCCGGGACAGAACTCTGGGGCCAACGTCCTGACTTTC
CDR3: CASSVPGQNSGANVLTF
D: TRBD1
size: few
J: TRBJ2-6
V: TRBV5-1

DNA: TGCGCCAGCAGAGGGACTAGCGGGGAAAAGGGCGAGCAGTACTTC
CDR3: CASRGTSGEKGEQYF
D: TRBD2
size: few
J: TRBJ2-7
V: TRBV4-1

DNA: TGTGCCAGCAGCCCGAGCAACAGGGTGGTAGGTCGTGAGCAGTACTTC
CDR3: CASSPSNRVVGREQYF
D: NA
size: NA
J: TRBJ2-7
V: TRBV7-8

DNA: TGTGCCTGGAGTGTCCCGGGACAGGGGGGATACGAGCAGTACTTC
CDR3: CAWSVPGQGGYEQYF
D: TRBD1
size: NA
J: TRBJ2-7
V: TRBV30

DNA: TGTGCCTGGAGCCGGACAGGGCGTGAAGCTTTCTTT
CDR3: CAWSRTGREAFF
D: TRBD1
size: few
J: TRBJ1-1
V: TRBV30

DNA: TGTGCCAGCAGCTTAGCAGGGGGTCCCTCTGGGGCCAACGTCCTGACTTTC
CDR3: CASSLAGGPSGANVLTF
D: TRBD1
size: NA
J: TRBJ2-6
V: TRBV13

DNA: TGTGCCAGTAGTGCCTCCGGACAGACCTCCTACGAGCAGTACTTC
CDR3: CASSASGQTSYEQYF
D: NA
size: NA
J: TRBJ2-7
V: TRBV19

DNA: TGTGCCAGCTCACCGCAGACTAGCGGGGGGGCCGATACGCAGTATTTT
CDR3: CASSPQTSGGADTQYF
D: TRBD2
size: NA
J: TRBJ2-3
V: TRBV18

DNA: TGTGCCAGCAGGGATCCAGGGGCGTCCATCTACGAGCAGTACTTC
CDR3: CASRDPGASIYEQYF
D: NA
size: NA
J: TRBJ2-7
V: TRBV6-5

DNA: TGTGCCAGCAGTTATCGGCTAGCGGGTGTTACGCAGTATTTT
CDR3: CASSYRLAGVTQYF
D: TRBD2
size: few
J: TRBJ2-3
V: TRBV6-6

DNA: TGTGCCAGCAGCTACCAGGGTTCCATAAAAGCTTTCTTT
CDR3: CASSYQGSIKAFF
D: NA
size: few
J: TRBJ1-1
V: TRBV7-8

DNA: TGTGCCAGCAGCTTAGGGGCGGGAGTGGCAGATACGCAGTATTTT
CDR3: CASSLGAGVADTQYF
D: TRBD2
size: few
J: TRBJ2-3
V: TRBV7-6

DNA: TGTGCCAGTAGTGCCCTGACAGTTAACACTGAAGCTTTCTTT
CDR3: CASSALTVNTEAFF
D: NA
size: few
J: TRBJ1-1
V: TRBV19

DNA: TGTGCCAGCTCACCGGGACAGGGAGAAGCTTTCTTT
CDR3: CASSPGQGEAFF
D: TRBD1
size: few
J: TRBJ1-1
V: TRBV18

DNA: TGTGCCAGTTCGGGTGGCGGCTATGGCTACACCTTC
CDR3: CASSGGGYGYTF
D: NA
size: few
J: TRBJ1-2
V: TRBV28

DNA: TGTGCCAGCATCAAAGGCAGAGGGCATGGCTACACCTTC
CDR3: CASIKGRGHGYTF
D: NA
size: few
J: TRBJ1-2
V: TRBV7-2

DNA: TGTGCCAGTAGCCGGGACAGGGGGCGGGTGCATGAGCAGTTCTTC
CDR3: CASSRDRGRVHEQFF
D: TRBD1
size: few
J: TRBJ2-1
V: TRBV19

DNA: TGTGCCAGCAGCCCGACAGGGGGTGTTGAGCAGTTCTTC
CDR3: CASSPTGGVEQFF
D: TRBD1
size: NA
J: TRBJ2-1
V: TRBV5-4

DNA: TGTGCCAGCAGCTTAAAAACAGGGCACTCCGAGCAGTACTTC
CDR3: CASSLKTGHSEQYF
D: NA
size: few
J: TRBJ2-7
V: TRBV7-2

DNA: TGCGCCAGCAGCTTGTCTTCTAGCGGGGGGCGGAACACCGGGGAGCTGTTTTTT
CDR3: CASSLSSSGGRNTGELFF
D: TRBD2
size: NA
J: TRBJ2-2
V: TRBV5-1

DNA: TGCGCCAGCAGGTCAGGGGCAACTAATGAAAAACTGTTTTTT
CDR3: CASRSGATNEKLFF
D: NA
size: few
J: TRBJ1-4
V: TRBV5-1

DNA: TGCGCCAGCAGCCCTGAGACAGGGGCCTTCTACGAGCAGTACTTC
CDR3: CASSPETGAFYEQYF
D: TRBD1
size: NA
J: TRBJ2-7
V: TRBV4-1

DNA: TGTGCCAGCAGTACCGCCGGGAGGGCCTACGAGCAGTACTTC
CDR3: CASSTAGRAYEQYF
D: TRBD2
size: NA
J: TRBJ2-7
V: TRBV6-1

DNA: TGCGCCAGCAGCTTGGTGGGCCCAGATACGCAGTATTTT
CDR3: CASSLVGPDTQYF
D: NA
size: NA
J: TRBJ2-3
V: TRBV5-1

DNA: TGTGCCAGCAGAATGGGGCCAGGGGCCTACAATGAGCAGTTCTTC
CDR3: CASRMGPGAYNEQFF
D: NA
size: NA
J: TRBJ2-1
V: TRBV6-5

DNA: TGTGCCTGGAGCCCCTGGGAGGCCAGGGCGTCCCACGAGCAGTACTTC
CDR3: CAWSPWEARASHEQYF
D: NA
size: NA
J: TRBJ2-7
V: TRBV30

DNA: TGTGCCAGCAGCCAAGAGTTCCTAGCGGGAGAAGCAGATACGCAGTATTTT
CDR3: CASSQEFLAGEADTQYF
D: TRBD2
size: few
J: TRBJ2-3
V: TRBV4-2

DNA: TGTGCCAGCAGCCCACCGGGTCCTTCCGAGCAGTACTTC
CDR3: CASSPPGPSEQYF
D: NA
size: NA
J: TRBJ2-7
V: TRBV21-1

DNA: TGCGCCAGCAGCTGGACCGGGACAGGGGCCGATGAGCAGTTCTTC
CDR3: CASSWTGTGADEQFF
D: TRBD1
size: NA
J: TRBJ2-1
V: TRBV5-1

DNA: TGTGCCAGCAGTTATGACAGAAAGAACACTGAAGCTTTCTTT
CDR3: CASSYDRKNTEAFF
D: NA
size: few
J: TRBJ1-1
V: TRBV6-5

DNA: TGTGCCAGCAGACCACACCAGGGCAAGGCAAGAATGACCCAGCATTTT
CDR3: CASRPHQGKARMTQHF
D: NA
size: NA
J: TRBJ1-5
V: TRBV27

DNA: TGCAGCGTTGCGGGACAGCGGCCCACCTACGAGCAGTACTTC
CDR3: CSVAGQRPTYEQYF
D: TRBD1
size: few
J: TRBJ2-7
V: TRBV29-1

DNA: TGCGCCAGCAGCTGGGACAGGGGGAGCACTGAAGCTTTCTTT
CDR3: CASSWDRGSTEAFF
D: TRBD1
size: NA
J: TRBJ1-1
V: TRBV5-1

DNA: TGTGCCAGCAGTTTGGGTCTAGACAACTATGGCTACACCTTC
CDR3: CASSLGLDNYGYTF
D: NA
size: NA
J: TRBJ1-2
V: TRBV28

DNA: TGTGCCAGCGAGGGACTAACCTCTAGCACAGATACGCAGTATTTT
CDR3: CASEGLTSSTDTQYF
D: TRBD2
size: few
J: TRBJ2-3
V: TRBV18